The source of this TCR beta chain is a study of blood T cell repertoires in COVID-19. Study background: Samples representing acute and convalescent COVID-19 were sourced from the United States, Italy and Spain. The analysed material was cDNA or gDNA that came from T cells, B-cell-depleted T cells, or PBMCs.

Seattle researchers signed up patients amid active infection and tracked them longitudinally. Germline-derived CDR1 and CDR2 are LNHDA and SQIVND (reference sequence). After removal of 3 bases from V and 4 bases from J, the junction contained 11 bases not matched to a gene. The CDR3 sequence is 17 residues long. In the authors' methods: Amplification from reference gene primers served as the basis for estimated nucleated cell counts. Some clones are missing from TCRdb's copy, which holds only in-frame ones; the method was immunoSEQ multiplex PCR. That table supplies the V and J calls and clone size; D and trimming were determined from the DNA. This table has 140,000 to 150,000 clones, 70% to 90% appearing once.

The sequence came from a woman aged 60-75 years with COVID-19, enrolled during active disease. The chain employs TRBV19 and TRBJ1-2; 10 bases line up with TRBD1. What was sequenced was peripheral blood. The CDR3 sequence: CASSIPPGTGVGYGYTF. The CDR3 DNA reads as TGTGCCAGTAGTATCCCCCCCGGGACAGGGGTGGGCTATGGCTACACCTTC. Drawing the rest from reference TRBV19 and TRBJ1-2, the complete variable domain is DGGITQSPKYLFRKEGQNVTLSCEQNLNHDAMYWYRQDPGQGLRLIYYSQIVNDFQKGDIAEGYSVSREKKESFPLTVTSAQKNPTAFYLCASSIPPGTGVGYGYTFGSGTRLTVV.